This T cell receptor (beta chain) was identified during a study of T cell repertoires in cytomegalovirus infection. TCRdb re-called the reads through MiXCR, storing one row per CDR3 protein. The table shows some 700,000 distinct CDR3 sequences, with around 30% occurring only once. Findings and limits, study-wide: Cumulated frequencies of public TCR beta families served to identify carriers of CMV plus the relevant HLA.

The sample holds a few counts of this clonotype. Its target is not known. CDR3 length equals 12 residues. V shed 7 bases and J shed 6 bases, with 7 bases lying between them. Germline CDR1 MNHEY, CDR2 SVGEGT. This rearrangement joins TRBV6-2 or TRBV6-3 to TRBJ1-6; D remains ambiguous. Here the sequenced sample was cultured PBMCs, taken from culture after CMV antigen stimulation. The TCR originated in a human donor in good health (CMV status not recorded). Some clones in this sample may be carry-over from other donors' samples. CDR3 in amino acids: CASTDFNSPLHF. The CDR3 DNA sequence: TGTGCCAGCACCGACTTTAATTCACCCCTCCACTTT.